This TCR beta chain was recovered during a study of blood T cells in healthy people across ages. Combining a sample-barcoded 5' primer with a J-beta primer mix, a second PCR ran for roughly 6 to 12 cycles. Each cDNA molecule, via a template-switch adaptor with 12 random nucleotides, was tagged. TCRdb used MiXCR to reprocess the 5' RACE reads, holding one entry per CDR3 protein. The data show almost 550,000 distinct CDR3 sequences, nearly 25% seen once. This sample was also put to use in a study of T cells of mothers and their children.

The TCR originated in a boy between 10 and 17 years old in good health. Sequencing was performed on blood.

CDR3 protein: CASSYDSSSGNTIYF. The CDR3 nucleotides are TGTGCCAGCAGTTACGACAGCAGCTCTGGAAACACCATATATTTT. This chain joins TRBV6-5 and TRBJ1-3; D is perhaps TRBD1 (5 bases). Germline lookup yields CDR1 MNHEY and CDR2 SVGAGI. Between the trimmed V and J ends, which lost 2 bases and 0 bases, there was a span of 8 bases. The CDR3 totals 15 residues.